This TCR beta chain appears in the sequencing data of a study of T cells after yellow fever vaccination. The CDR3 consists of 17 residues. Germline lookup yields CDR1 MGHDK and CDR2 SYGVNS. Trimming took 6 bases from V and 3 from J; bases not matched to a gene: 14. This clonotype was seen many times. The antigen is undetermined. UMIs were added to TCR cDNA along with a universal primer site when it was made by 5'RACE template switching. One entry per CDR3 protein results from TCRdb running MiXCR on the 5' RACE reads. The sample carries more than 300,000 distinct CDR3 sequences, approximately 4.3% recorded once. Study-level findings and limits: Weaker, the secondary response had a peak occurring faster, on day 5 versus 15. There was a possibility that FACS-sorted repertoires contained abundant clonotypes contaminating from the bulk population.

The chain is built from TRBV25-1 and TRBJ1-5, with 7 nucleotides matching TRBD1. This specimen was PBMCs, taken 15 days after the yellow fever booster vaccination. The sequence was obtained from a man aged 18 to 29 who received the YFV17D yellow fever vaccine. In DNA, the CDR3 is TGTGCCAGCAGATATAACGGGCGACAGGGCTCCAATCAGCCCCAGCATTTT. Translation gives CASRYNGRQGSNQPQHF.